The 30 T cell receptor beta chains in this list originate from one sample, sequenced in a study of blood T cell repertoires in COVID-19. TCRdb keeps only in-frame clones here, not all; method: immunoSEQ multiplex PCR. In the table there are over 90,000 clones, 70% to 90% of which are singletons. The sequenced sample consisted of peripheral blood. The receptors here all came from a woman aged 55-69 years with acute or convalescent COVID-19.

The chain links TRBV12-3 or TRBV12-4 to TRBJ1-4; unclear D gene. This CDR3 has 12 residues. The CDR3 is CGSRRTNEKLFF. The CDR3 bases are TGTGGGAGCCGACGGACTAATGAAAAACTGTTTTTT.

The rearrangement links TRBV28 to TRBJ1-2; D remains ambiguous. The V gene's germline CDR1 is MDHEN and CDR2 SYDVKM. The CDR3 runs to 11 residues. With 8 bases removed from V and 4 bases from J, the gap between germline ends came to 8 bases. DNA of the CDR3: TGTGCCAGCTCCAATTCCTATGGCTACACCTTC. It is translated as CASSNSYGYTF.

The chain uses TRBV7-8 and TRBJ1-1, with 7 bases lining up with TRBD1. Germline-derived CDR1 and CDR2 are SGHVS and FQNEAQ. CDR3 length equals 13 residues. Germline trimming cut 4 bases from V and 7 bases from J; bases unmatched to any gene: 6. The CDR3 here is CASSSDRALEAFF. As DNA, the CDR3 is TGTGCCAGCAGCTCTGACAGGGCCCTTGAAGCTTTCTTT. The complete variable domain, with remaining parts taken from reference TRBV7-8 and TRBJ1-1, reads GAGVSQSPRYKVAKRGQDVALRCDPISGHVSLFWYQQALGQGPEFLTYFQNEAQLDKSGLPSDRFFAERPEGSVSTLKIQRTQQEDSAVYLCASSSDRALEAFFGQGTRLTVV.

The V gene is TRBV5-1, the J gene TRBJ2-3; D is possibly TRBD1 (5 bases). This CDR3 is 15 amino acids long. Germline CDR1 and CDR2: SGHRS and YFSETQ. V lost 0 bases to trimming and J lost 2 bases, with 10 bases between them. The CDR3 DNA reads TGCGCCAGCAGCTTGGGAGACAGCTACACAGATACGCAGTATTTT. This translates into CASSLGDSYTDTQYF. The whole variable domain, filled in from reference TRBV5-1 and TRBJ2-3, reads KAGVTQTPRYLIKTRGQQVTLSCSPISGHRSVSWYQQTPGQGLQFLFEYFSETQRNKGNFPGRFSGRQFSNSRSEMNVSTLELGDSALYLCASSLGDSYTDTQYFGPGTRLTVL.

V is TRBV27 and J is TRBJ1-2; D perhaps matches TRBD1 (5 bases). V gave up 5 bases and J gave up 2 bases, with 12 bases separating them. Per the germline V gene, CDR1 is MNHEY and CDR2 is SMNVEV (reference sequence). There are 14 residues in the CDR3. The CDR3 loop reads CASSPWTPNYGYTF. As DNA, the CDR3 is TGTGCCAGCAGTCCCTGGACACCGAACTATGGCTACACCTTC.

The chain uses TRBV7-9 and TRBJ1-2; a weak D match, TRBD1 (6 bases). The CDR3 length is 15 residues. Germline-derived CDR1 and CDR2 are SEHNR and FQNEAQ (reference sequence). V lost 4 bases to trimming and J lost 2 bases, with 14 bases between them. For the CDR3, the DNA is TGTGCCAGCAGCTCCGAGGACAGAGCGAACTATGGCTACACCTTC. Protein product: CASSSEDRANYGYTF.

CDR3 sequence: CASSLSRYSYEQYF. CDR3 sequence (DNA): TGTGCCAGCAGTTTATCGCGATATTCCTACGAGCAGTACTTC. The chain uses TRBV28 and TRBJ2-7; no clear D gene. CDR3 length equals 14 residues. Germline V gene sequence: CDR1 MDHEN, CDR2 SYDVKM. V shed 1 base and J shed 1 base, with 8 bases lying between them.

This sequence joins TRBV5-5 and TRBJ1-2; 8 bases are a match to TRBD1. The CDR3 is 14 residues long. Germline assignment: CDR1 SGHKS and CDR2 YYEKEE (reference sequence). The trim removed 2 bases at V and 5 bases at J, leaving 5 bases unmatched. For the CDR3, the DNA is TGTGCCAGCAGCTTAGTCGACAGGGGATATGGCTACACCTTC. Translated: CASSLVDRGYGYTF.

The chain has TRBV5-1 and TRBJ2-2; a possible D gene is TRBD1 (5 bases). The CDR3 spans 17 residues. CDR1 is SGHRS, CDR2 YFSETQ, per germline. Trimming pared 0 bases from V and 3 bases from J, leaving 15 bases between. The CDR3 DNA reads TGCGCCAGCAGCTTGGTTTCTCTGTTACAGGACACCGGGGAGCTGTTTTTT. Translated: CASSLVSLLQDTGELFF.

The table lists this clone with a count of one. The V gene is TRBV2, the J gene TRBJ1-5, with 7 nucleotides matching TRBD1. This CDR3 is 14 amino acids long. V lost 6 bases, J lost 3 bases, and 5 bases stayed unmatched. The V gene's germline CDR1 is SNHLY and CDR2 FYNNEI. CDR3: CASRIDRDNQPQHF. The CDR3 DNA reads TGTGCCAGCAGGATCGACAGGGACAATCAGCCCCAGCATTTT.

This rearrangement joins TRBV6-1 to TRBJ1-2; 8 positions match TRBD1. The germline V gene encodes CDR1 MNHNS and CDR2 SASEGT. With V trimmed by 3 bases and J by 12 bases, 6 bases remained unmatched. CDR3 length: 12 amino acids. CDR3 sequence: CASSDRDRPHTF. The CDR3 nucleotides are TGTGCCAGCAGTGACCGGGACAGGCCACACACCTTC.

A few counts support this clone. This chain links TRBV2 with TRBJ2-5; D is uncertain. Germline V gene lookup returns CDR1 SNHLY and CDR2 FYNNEI. Trimming left V 5 bases short and J 3 bases short, with 10 bases between. The CDR3 runs 13 residues. The DNA for the CDR3 is TGTGCCAGCAGTATAGACAAAGAAGAGACCCAGTACTTC. Translated: CASSIDKEETQYF.

The chain carries TRBV7-8 and TRBJ2-5; no firm D call. The germline V gene encodes CDR1 SGHVS and CDR2 FQNEAQ. Trimming pared 0 bases from V and 4 bases from J, leaving 18 bases between. The CDR3 length is 17 residues. The CDR3 here is CASSLALTPSNRETQYF. The CDR3 bases are TGTGCCAGCAGCTTAGCGCTAACCCCATCCAACCGAGAGACCCAGTACTTC.

CDR3 residues: CASARGNEQFF. CDR3 in DNA: TGTGCCAGCGCCAGGGGAAATGAGCAGTTCTTC. The rearrangement uses TRBV12-3 or TRBV12-4 and TRBJ2-1; the D gene is possibly TRBD1 (6 bases). The CDR3 extends over 11 amino acids. V was cut by 8 bases and J by 7 bases, with 9 bases left in between.

This clone appeared once. The chain links TRBV30 to TRBJ2-1, with D maybe TRBD1 (5 bases). CDR1 and CDR2 from the germline V gene are GTSNPN and SVGIG (reference sequence). V dropped 0 bases and J dropped 0 bases, with 9 bases sitting between them. The CDR3 loop spans 15 amino acids. The CDR3 is CAWSVQANSYNEQFF. The CDR3 nucleotides are TGTGCCTGGAGTGTACAGGCGAACTCCTACAATGAGCAGTTCTTC.

This chain links TRBV5-4 with TRBJ2-7; 11 nucleotides align to TRBD2. The V segment lost 0 bases and the J segment 4 bases; nucleotides outside the gene matches: 3. Germline V gene sequence: CDR1 SGHNT, CDR2 YYREEE (reference sequence). CDR3 size: 15 residues. CDR3 residues: CASSLGGTSGYEQYF. CDR3 sequence (DNA): TGTGCCAGCAGCTTGGGTGGGACTAGCGGATACGAGCAGTACTTC. Drawing the rest from reference TRBV5-4 and TRBJ2-7, the complete variable domain is ETGVTQSPTHLIKTRGQQVTLRCSSQSGHNTVSWYQQALGQGPQFIFQYYREEENGRGNFPPRFSGLQFPNYSSELNVNALELDDSALYLCASSLGGTSGYEQYFGPGTRLTVT.

This chain joins TRBV19 and TRBJ1-2; D not certain. This CDR3 is 17 amino acids long. The germline gives CDR1 LNHDA, CDR2 SQIVND (reference sequence). V lost 3 bases, J lost 4 bases, and 21 bases lay in between. CDR3 loop: CASSILLTRSSGYGYTF. The CDR3 DNA reads TGTGCCAGTAGTATCCTATTGACTCGTTCCTCCGGCTATGGCTACACCTTC.

CDR3 nucleotides: TGCAGCGTTGTTCCGACGGGAAGCCCCAATGAGCAGTTCTTC. It specifies CSVVPTGSPNEQFF. This rearrangement joins TRBV29-1 to TRBJ2-1; a possible D gene is TRBD2 (5 bases). V lost 4 bases to trimming and J lost 6 bases, with 16 bases between them. Per germline, CDR1 SQVTM and CDR2 ANQGSEA. The CDR3 totals 14 residues.

The V and J genes are TRBV19 and TRBJ2-3, with 7 bases matching TRBD2. This CDR3 spans 14 amino acids. Germline V gives CDR1 LNHDA, CDR2 SQIVND (reference sequence). V lost 6 bases and J lost 3; bases outside the gene matches: 6. The CDR3 coding sequence is TGTGCCAGTAGGACCGGGGGGATGACAGATACGCAGTATTTT. It yields the protein CASRTGGMTDTQYF.

J is TRBJ1-6 and V is TRBV6-5; weak D call: TRBD1 (6 bases). This CDR3 comprises 15 residues. Trimming removed 0 bases from V and 6 bases from J, with 9 bases in between. Germline values: CDR1 MNHEY, CDR2 SVGAGI. CDR3 sequence reads: CASSYSTGSNSPLHF. The DNA of the CDR3 is TGTGCCAGCAGTTACTCAACAGGGAGTAATTCACCCCTCCACTTT.

The chain uses TRBV2 and TRBJ1-4; tentative D call: TRBD1 (5 bases). Trimming cost V 7 bases and J 5 bases, with 11 bases left between them. Germline V gives CDR1 SNHLY, CDR2 FYNNEI. CDR3 length: 13 amino acids. The CDR3: CASIWGENEKLFF. CDR3 nucleotide sequence: TGTGCCAGCATCTGGGGGGAGAATGAAAAACTGTTTTTT.

The V gene is TRBV28, the J gene TRBJ1-5; D possibly corresponds to TRBD1 (5 bases). The CDR3 is 18 amino acids. Germline-derived CDR1 and CDR2 are MDHEN and SYDVKM. The V end lost 2 bases, the J end lost 0 bases, and 17 bases lay between the germline ends. The CDR3, as DNA: TGTGCCAGCAGTTTAAGGTTGGGGGGAAGCTATAGCAATCAGCCCCAGCATTTT. Protein product: CASSLRLGGSYSNQPQHF. Together with reference TRBV28 and TRBJ1-5, the CDR3 gives the full variable domain: DVKVTQSSRYLVKRTGEKVFLECVQDMDHENMFWYRQDPGLGLRLIYFSYDVKMKEKGDIPEGYSVSREKKERFSLILESASTNQTSMYLCASSLRLGGSYSNQPQHFGDGTRLSIL.

CDR3 sequence (DNA): TGTGCCAGCAGCCAGGCCGGGACTAGCTTTGAGCAGTTCTTC. It yields the protein CASSQAGTSFEQFF. V gene TRBV4-2 combines with J gene TRBJ2-1; 9 bases map to TRBD2. The CDR3 consists of 14 residues. The germline CDR1 and CDR2 sequences are LGHNA and YNFKEQ. V lost 3 bases and J lost 9; bases outside the gene matches: 6.

The rearrangement links TRBV7-9 to TRBJ2-1, with no clear D. The germline CDR1 and CDR2 sequences are SEHNR and FQNEAQ (reference sequence). The CDR3 is 13 residues long. Trimming stripped 1 base from V and 9 bases from J, with 10 bases between. The CDR3 loop is CASSLDYRSEQFF. CDR3 DNA sequence: TGTGCCAGCAGCTTAGACTATAGGAGTGAGCAGTTCTTC.

The chain is built from TRBV28 and TRBJ2-7; D is possibly TRBD1 (5 bases). The CDR3 length is 14 residues. Per germline, CDR1 MDHEN and CDR2 SYDVKM. Trimming pared 3 bases from V and 2 bases from J, leaving 11 bases between. This CDR3 reads CASSLGPVPYEQYF. CDR3 coding DNA: TGTGCCAGCAGTTTGGGGCCGGTACCCTACGAGCAGTACTTC.

The sample holds a few counts of this clone. This chain links TRBV30 with TRBJ1-6, with a possible D match to TRBD1 (5 bases). Germline loops: CDR1 GTSNPN, CDR2 SVGIG (reference sequence). This CDR3 has 13 residues. V lost 4 bases and J lost 11, with 15 bases in between. CDR3: CAWTRGEVTPLHF. The CDR3, as DNA: TGTGCCTGGACCCGGGGGGAGGTAACACCCCTCCACTTT.

The rearrangement joins TRBV5-1 to TRBJ2-1, with D possibly being TRBD1 (6 bases). This CDR3 is built from 15 residues. CDR1 is SGHRS and CDR2 is YFSETQ in the germline V gene. V was trimmed by 4 bases and J by 0 bases, leaving 11 bases between them. The CDR3 nucleotides read TGCGCCAGCAGCACTACAGGGACCTCCTACAATGAGCAGTTCTTC. It specifies CASSTTGTSYNEQFF.

In the case of this clone: The sample holds other DNA sequences that translate to the same CDR3. This chain uses TRBV12-3 or TRBV12-4 with TRBJ1-5; unclear D gene. The V end was cut by 6 bases, the J end by 2 bases, with 5 bases between. The CDR3 runs to 12 residues. In DNA form, the CDR3 reads TGTGCCAGCAGCCCCGGCAATCAGCCCCAGCATTTT. Translated, it gives CASSPGNQPQHF.

This chain uses TRBV6-5 with TRBJ2-7, with D tentatively TRBD2 (6 bases). The germline V and J ends were trimmed by 2 bases and 1 base, with 6 bases remaining between them. In germline, CDR1 is MNHEY, CDR2 SVGAGI. The CDR3 covers 13 residues. CDR3 nucleotides: TGTGCCAGCAGTTACGGGACTTCCTACGAGCAGTACTTC. Protein: CASSYGTSYEQYF.

This clone was observed a handful of times. This chain connects TRBV6-2 or TRBV6-3 to TRBJ2-1; 13 bases agree with TRBD2. The length of the CDR3 is 17 residues. J was trimmed by 7 bases and V by 5 bases; bases with no gene match: 11. The germline gives CDR1 MNHEY, CDR2 SVGEGT. CDR3 in DNA: TGTGCCAGCAGTGAGGAGGTACTAGCGGGAGGGGGTAATGAGCAGTTCTTC. Translation gives CASSEEVLAGGGNEQFF.